The source of this TCR beta chain is a study of T-cell memory formation after mild COVID-19. The CDR3 runs to 15 residues. Trimming cost V 2 bases and J 5 bases; bases outside gene matches: 7. The germline V gene has CDR1 MNHEY and CDR2 SVGAGI. Study-level points and caveats: Memory cells collected pre-infection included some clones that later responded, suggesting cross-reactive memory joined.

Each CDR3 protein gets one entry after TCRdb re-called the 5' RACE reads with MiXCR. The repertoire includes about 260,000 distinct CDR3 sequences, 16% of them detected once, and roughly a fifth sits in the top ten. With regard to this clonotype: Its antigen remains unknown.

The sequencing input was PBMCs or a T cell subset sorted from them (not recorded which). J is TRBJ2-7 and V is TRBV6-5; 9 bases are a match to TRBD2. The clonotype originates from a man younger than 30 who had mild COVID-19 (a few samples of this study predate the infection). Cell type and time point are not known. The CDR3 loop is CASSYTERGAHEQYF. The CDR3 DNA sequence: TGTGCCAGCAGTTACACGGAGCGGGGGGCCCACGAGCAGTACTTC.